This T cell receptor beta chain was documented in a study of blood T cells in healthy people across ages. Points from the study as a whole: The donors' CMV status was not determined, possibly confounding changes in expanded clonotypes. Older individuals had lower TCR beta diversity per million T cells (the decline was roughly linear). Researchers judged that diversity estimates from one million T cells fell short of true values.

The CDR3 length is 16 residues. Germline V gives CDR1 MNHEY, CDR2 SMNVEV (reference sequence). Total RNA extracted from each sample amounted to at least 6 micrograms. PCR was performed a second time for 7 to 11 cycles using a sample-barcoded 5' primer and a J-beta primer mix. A single record per CDR3 protein comes from TCRdb applying MiXCR to the 5' RACE reads. Here the sample spans about 1.4 million distinct CDR3 sequences, around 59% being singletons. Comments on this clonotype: The antigen is undetermined. The junction and the germline gene differ at one end; a read error may be behind it.

This sequence joins TRBV27 and TRBJ1-1; 8 nucleotides match TRBD1. The sample consisted of blood. The receptor comes from a man younger than 35 in good health. In nucleotides, the CDR3 is TGTGCCCGCAGTGGCCATCAGGGGGCCGGTGACACTGAAGCTTTCTTT. Amino acid sequence: CARSGHQGAGDTEAFF.